This TCR beta chain was sequenced during a study of post-analysis software for immune sequencing data. Findings of the study overall: Patients had higher frequencies than controls of a handful of TRBV segments, including TRBV5-6, TRBV5-1 and TRBV20-1. Compared against controls, patients with multiple sclerosis displayed significantly lower normalized Chao1 diversity.

A word on this clonotype: Its specificity is unknown.

Unique molecular identifiers had been added to the TCR beta cDNA libraries. TCRdb ran MiXCR on the PCR reads and lists one entry per CDR3 protein. The sample shows 820,000 or so distinct CDR3 sequences, approximately 53% of them seen only once. Looked up from germline, CDR1 is SGHRS and CDR2 is YFSETQ. V gave up 2 bases and J gave up 0 bases; unmatched junction bases: 4. The CDR3 totals 16 residues. The chain uses TRBV5-1 and TRBJ2-3; 9 positions match TRBD2. The sequencing input was blood. This clonotype originated in a girl aged 5 to 17 with multiple sclerosis. The CDR3 region has the DNA TGCGCCAGCAGCTTCGGCCTAGCGGGGAGCACAGATACGCAGTATTTT. Translating gives CASSFGLAGSTDTQYF.